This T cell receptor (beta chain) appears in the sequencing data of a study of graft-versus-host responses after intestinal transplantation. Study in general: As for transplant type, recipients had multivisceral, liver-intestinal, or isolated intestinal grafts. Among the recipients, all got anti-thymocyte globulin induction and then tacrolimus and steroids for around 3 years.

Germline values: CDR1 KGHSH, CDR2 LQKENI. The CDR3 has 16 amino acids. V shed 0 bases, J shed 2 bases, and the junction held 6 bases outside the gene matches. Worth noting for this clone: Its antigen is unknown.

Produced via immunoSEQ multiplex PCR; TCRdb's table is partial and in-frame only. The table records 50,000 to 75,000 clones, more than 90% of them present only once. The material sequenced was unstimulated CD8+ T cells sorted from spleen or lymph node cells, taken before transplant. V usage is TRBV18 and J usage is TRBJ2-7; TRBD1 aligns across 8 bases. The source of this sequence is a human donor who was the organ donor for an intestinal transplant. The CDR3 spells CASSPPPGQDPYEQYF. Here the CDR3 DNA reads TGTGCCAGCTCACCACCACCGGGACAGGACCCCTACGAGCAGTACTTC.